This T cell receptor beta chain originates from a study of shared clonotypes between healthy human individuals. Selected positively for CCR7 and CD45RO-negative, naive CD8 cells excluded terminally differentiated effector memory CD45RA+ cells. CDR1 is SEHNR and CDR2 is FQNEAQ in the germline V gene (reference sequence). This CDR3 spans 16 amino acids. V shed 1 base and J shed 8 bases, with 18 bases lying between them. The method was immunoSEQ multiplex PCR; TCRdb's version includes in-frame clones alone and lacks a portion of them. The data show about 580,000 clones, roughly 98% seen once. This sequence joins TRBV7-9 and TRBJ2-4, with D perhaps matching TRBD2 (5 bases). The source of this sequence is a man aged 25-45 years in good health. Specimen: naive CD8+ T cells sorted from blood. CDR3 coding DNA: TGTGCCAGCAGCTTAGTCAGTGGGAGTAGAGCTGACATTCAGTACTTC. Protein: CASSLVSGSRADIQYF.